This TCR beta chain was documented in a study of control samples from healthy donors and cancer patients. Trimming took 8 bases from V and 3 from J; bases not matched to a gene: 10. The germline V gene has CDR1 MNHEY and CDR2 SMNVEV (reference sequence). The CDR3 spans 15 residues. TCRdb's table, derived via immunoSEQ multiplex PCR, lists solely in-frame clones and lacks some. The profile covers about 16,000 clones, with roughly 91% appearing a single time and around 30% taken by the ten largest. The TCR comes from a man aged 55 to 70 with head and neck cancer. Sequencing input: PBMCs. The chain couples TRBV27 to TRBJ2-1, with TRBD1 matching over 7 bases. CDR3 loop: CASRNRGEGYNEQFF. CDR3 coding DNA: TGTGCCAGCCGGAACAGGGGAGAGGGCTACAATGAGCAGTTCTTC.